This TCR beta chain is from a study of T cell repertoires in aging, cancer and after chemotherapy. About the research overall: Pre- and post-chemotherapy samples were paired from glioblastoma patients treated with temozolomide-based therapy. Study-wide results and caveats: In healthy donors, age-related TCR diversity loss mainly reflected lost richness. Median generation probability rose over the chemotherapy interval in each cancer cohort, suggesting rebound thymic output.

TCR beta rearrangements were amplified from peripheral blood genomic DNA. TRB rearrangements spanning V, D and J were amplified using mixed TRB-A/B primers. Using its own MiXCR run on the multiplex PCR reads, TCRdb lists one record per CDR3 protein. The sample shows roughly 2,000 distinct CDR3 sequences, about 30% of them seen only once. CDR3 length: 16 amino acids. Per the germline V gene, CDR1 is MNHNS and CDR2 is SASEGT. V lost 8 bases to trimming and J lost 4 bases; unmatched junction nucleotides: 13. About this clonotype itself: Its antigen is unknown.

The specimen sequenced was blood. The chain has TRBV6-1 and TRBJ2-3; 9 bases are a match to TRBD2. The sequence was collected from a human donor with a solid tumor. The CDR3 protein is CASAAGGRKVPDTQYF. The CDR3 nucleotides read TGTGCCAGCGCCGCGGGGGGGCGAAAAGTCCCAGATACGCAGTATTTT.